This is a list of T cell receptor beta chains from one sample in a study of molecular identifiers for immune sequencing clone quantification. TCRdb re-analysed the PCR reads in MiXCR, keeping a single row per CDR3 protein. The sample has more than 550,000 distinct CDR3 sequences, about 25% seen once; the top ten hold about 0.81%. Sample: naive CD8+ T cells from blood, with Jurkat cell RNA spiked in. The receptors originated from a human donor in good health. Some libraries in this study had Jurkat cell RNA spiked in. The CDR3 runs from the conserved cysteine through the conserved F or W. Each record gives: V gene, J gene, clone size, CDR3 protein. Not all rows give a size; the values are once, few, many and, for expanded clones, a class.

v_call: TRBV7-9
j_call: TRBJ2-4
clone_size: NA
cdr3_aa: CASSPTGGVVIQYF

v_call: TRBV6-2/TRBV6-3
j_call: TRBJ2-7
clone_size: NA
cdr3_aa: CASSTPEGWAEQYF

v_call: TRBV7-2
j_call: TRBJ2-7
clone_size: few
cdr3_aa: CASSYTGTASSYEQYF

v_call: TRBV7-9
j_call: TRBJ2-7
clone_size: few
cdr3_aa: CASSLIPAAYEQYF

v_call: TRBV20-1
j_call: TRBJ2-1
clone_size: few
cdr3_aa: CSARELASGNEQFF

v_call: TRBV5-1
j_call: TRBJ2-1
clone_size: NA
cdr3_aa: CASSPVPASTGAYNEQFF

v_call: TRBV4-1
j_call: TRBJ2-7
clone_size: many
cdr3_aa: CASSQGSGVSYEQYF

v_call: TRBV19
j_call: TRBJ1-1
clone_size: few
cdr3_aa: CASSPRGPDTEAFF

v_call: TRBV11-2
j_call: TRBJ2-1
clone_size: NA
cdr3_aa: CASSLNPSGTYNEQFF

v_call: TRBV4-1
j_call: TRBJ1-1
clone_size: many
cdr3_aa: CASSPDRGGFTEAFF

v_call: TRBV30
j_call: TRBJ2-7
clone_size: NA
cdr3_aa: CAWNQGGEQYF

v_call: TRBV9
j_call: TRBJ2-7
clone_size: few
cdr3_aa: CASSVAWGSYEQYF

v_call: TRBV4-1
j_call: TRBJ1-4
clone_size: NA
cdr3_aa: CASSPRPGRLNEKLFF

v_call: TRBV28
j_call: TRBJ1-3
clone_size: many
cdr3_aa: CASSLRTAGNTIYF

v_call: TRBV6-5
j_call: TRBJ2-7
clone_size: NA
cdr3_aa: CASSYSNGAYEQYF

v_call: TRBV6-5
j_call: TRBJ2-3
clone_size: many
cdr3_aa: CASSPPTGRTDTQYF

v_call: TRBV27
j_call: TRBJ1-1
clone_size: NA
cdr3_aa: CASSLSIGNTEAFF

v_call: TRBV7-9
j_call: TRBJ1-1
clone_size: NA
cdr3_aa: CASSVDRGEEAFF

v_call: TRBV28
j_call: TRBJ1-2
clone_size: NA
cdr3_aa: CASHDRFDYGYTF

v_call: TRBV19
j_call: TRBJ1-5
clone_size: NA
cdr3_aa: CASSITWGDQPQHF

v_call: TRBV12-3/TRBV12-4
j_call: TRBJ2-1
clone_size: many
cdr3_aa: CASGRLYNEQFF

v_call: TRBV24-1
j_call: TRBJ2-1
clone_size: many
cdr3_aa: CATSQSPPSDEQFF

v_call: TRBV30
j_call: TRBJ1-5
clone_size: NA
cdr3_aa: CAWGQGNQPQHF

v_call: TRBV12-3/TRBV12-4
j_call: TRBJ2-2
clone_size: NA
cdr3_aa: CASSLTPGGANTGELFF

v_call: TRBV5-6
j_call: TRBJ1-3
clone_size: NA
cdr3_aa: CASSSPGQGYSGNTIYF

v_call: TRBV7-6
j_call: TRBJ2-7
clone_size: NA
cdr3_aa: CASSLQRTSGPTYEQYF

v_call: TRBV9
j_call: TRBJ1-3
clone_size: many
cdr3_aa: CASSGHPNTIYF

v_call: TRBV27
j_call: TRBJ1-2
clone_size: few
cdr3_aa: CASSLDRRHYGYTF

v_call: TRBV14
j_call: TRBJ2-3
clone_size: few
cdr3_aa: CASSLGPFPDTQYF

v_call: TRBV27
j_call: TRBJ2-3
clone_size: NA
cdr3_aa: CASSFLGTATDTQYF

v_call: TRBV24-1
j_call: TRBJ2-3
clone_size: NA
cdr3_aa: CAPSPGTAPPYF

v_call: TRBV29-1
j_call: TRBJ2-7
clone_size: many
cdr3_aa: CSVELRSYEQYF